The 17 T cell receptor beta chains below were found in one sample sequenced in a study of blood T cells in healthy people across ages. The use of a sample-barcoded 5' primer and a J-beta primer mix characterized a second PCR of 7 to 11 cycles. TCRdb processed the 5' RACE reads anew with MiXCR; each CDR3 protein has one entry. Counted here are some 1.5 million distinct CDR3 sequences, approximately 28% occurring once; the ten biggest clones make up around 7.7%. Sequencing used blood. These receptors were obtained from a woman aged 25 to 39 in good health.

This clonotype was picked up many times. The rearrangement links TRBV29-1 to TRBJ2-7, with a weak D call TRBD1 (6 bases). This CDR3 is built from 12 residues. V was pared by 7 bases and J by 0 bases, with 10 bases between. CDR1 is SQVTM, CDR2 ANQGSEA, per germline. The DNA of the CDR3 is TGCAGCGCAGGGACACCCTCCTACGAGCAGTACTTC. It specifies CSAGTPSYEQYF.

The table lists this clonotype with a few counts. V and J are TRBV20-1 and TRBJ2-3; 8 bases align to TRBD2. V shed 1 base, J shed 8 bases, and the junction held 8 bases outside the gene matches. The germline V gene encodes CDR1 DFQATT and CDR2 SNEGSKA (reference sequence). This CDR3 has 14 amino acids. This CDR3 reads CSARAGGPSGTQYF. CDR3 DNA: TGCAGTGCTAGAGCGGGAGGGCCCTCGGGTACGCAGTATTTT.

This clonotype was recorded at least ten times. This chain uses TRBV12-3 or TRBV12-4 with TRBJ1-2; 9 nucleotides match TRBD1. The CDR3 has 14 residues. V lost 4 bases, J lost 2 bases, and 2 bases stayed unmatched. The CDR3 reads CASSWTGDNYGYTF. As DNA, the CDR3 is TGTGCCAGCAGTTGGACAGGGGACAACTATGGCTACACCTTC.

Remarks on this clonotype: Since a much larger clone is just one base distant, this may be a read error. The V call is TRBV11-2, the J call TRBJ1-2, with 7 nucleotides matching TRBD1. This CDR3 has 14 residues. With 5 bases clipped from V and 10 bases from J, the junction kept 13 bases outside the gene matches. Looked up from germline, CDR1 is SGHAT and CDR2 is FQNNGV. CDR3 coding DNA: TGTGCCAGCAGCCAGGGGGGGCAGGGAGGTGACTACACCTTC. This sequence encodes CASSQGGQGGDYTF.

The CDR3 bases are TGCAGTGCTAGCGAGGGGACTGGAAACACCATATATTTT. Translated, it gives CSASEGTGNTIYF. The rearrangement uses TRBV20-1 and TRBJ1-3, with D possibly TRBD1 on 5 matching bases. CDR3 length: 13 amino acids. The V gene's germline CDR1 is DFQATT and CDR2 SNEGSKA (reference sequence). Trimming took 3 bases from V and 2 from J, leaving 8 bases between them.

There are a few counts of this clonotype. This chain links TRBV7-2 with TRBJ2-1, with D possibly TRBD1 on 5 matching bases. V was trimmed by 3 bases and J by 12 bases, leaving 9 bases between them. The CDR3 length is 11 residues. Germline V gene lookup returns CDR1 SGHTA and CDR2 FQGNSA. CDR3 DNA: TGTGCCAGCAGCTTGACAGTAGGGCAGTTCTTC. Translation: CASSLTVGQFF.

This clonotype has a handful of counts. The chain employs TRBV6-1 and TRBJ2-5, with 8 bases lining up with TRBD2. The CDR3 loop spans 17 amino acids. V gave up 2 bases and J gave up 0 bases; unmatched junction bases: 8. Germline CDR1 reads MNHNS; CDR2 reads SASEGT. Written as DNA, the CDR3 is TGTGCCAGCAGTGAACCACAGCGGGGGAGGTACCAAGAGACCCAGTACTTC. Its translation: CASSEPQRGRYQETQYF.

Notes on this clonotype: A much larger clone differs by one base, so this may be a read error. This chain connects TRBV10-3 to TRBJ2-1; TRBD2 aligns across 9 bases. Germline loops: CDR1 ENHRY, CDR2 SYGVKD. CDR3 size: 16 residues. CDR3 bases: TGTGCCATCAGGGCGGGGGGGACTAGACCCTACAATAAGCAGTTCTTC. Translated: CAIRAGGTRPYNKQFF.

In its sample, this clonotype was seen a few times. This CDR3 is CASVPDRDGGPTTDTQYF. CDR3 coding DNA: TGTGCTAGTGTTCCCGACAGAGACGGGGGACCCACCACAGATACGCAGTATTTT. The chain links TRBV12-5 to TRBJ2-3; maybe TRBD2 (6 bases). V was clipped by 7 bases and J by 2 bases, with 25 bases between them. The germline V gene encodes CDR1 LGHNT and CDR2 FRNRAP. This CDR3 region has 18 residues.

Only a few counts were recorded for this clonotype. The rearrangement joins TRBV7-2 to TRBJ2-7; maybe TRBD1 (6 bases). Germline CDR1 and CDR2: SGHTA and FQGNSA. This CDR3 is built from 15 residues. V lost 5 bases and J 4 bases, leaving 18 bases between the germline ends. CDR3 nucleotides: TGTGCCAGCAGCCAGAGAACAGGGCGTAATTACGAGCAGTACTTC. It specifies CASSQRTGRNYEQYF.

This clonotype has only a few counts. The chain employs TRBV30 and TRBJ2-3, with D tentatively TRBD2 (5 bases). The V end was cut by 0 bases, the J end by 1 base, with 14 bases between. CDR3 size: 16 residues. CDR1 and CDR2 from the germline V gene are GTSNPN and SVGIG (reference sequence). CDR3 bases: TGTGCCTGGAGTGTAGGTTCGAAGAGGGGCACAGATACGCAGTATTTT. Its protein product is CAWSVGSKRGTDTQYF.

V gene TRBV20-1 combines with J gene TRBJ2-7; 13 bases match TRBD2. With V trimmed by 6 bases and J by 7 bases, 9 bases remained unmatched. This CDR3 is built from 14 residues. The V gene's germline CDR1 is DFQATT and CDR2 SNEGSKA (reference sequence). The DNA of the CDR3 is TGCAGTGCACCCGGGACTAGCGGGACGGGGGAGCAGTACTTC. The encoded protein is CSAPGTSGTGEQYF.

This clonotype was detected many times. The chain employs TRBV5-1 and TRBJ2-7; D remains unclear. CDR3 length: 14 amino acids. V was clipped by 3 bases and J by 5 bases, with 15 bases between them. The germline CDR1 and CDR2 sequences are SGHRS and YFSETQ. In nucleotides, the CDR3 is TGCGCCAGCAGCTCCGACTCGCTTAGGAACGAGCAGTACTTC. Protein: CASSSDSLRNEQYF.

V and J are TRBV7-2 and TRBJ2-3; D could derive from TRBD1 or TRBD2 (5 bases each). There are 15 residues in the CDR3. CDR1 SGHTA and CDR2 FQGNSA come from the germline V gene. The V gene lost 4 bases and the J gene lost 0 bases, with 11 bases spanning the gap. The CDR3 spells CASSSGRPSTDTQYF. The CDR3, as DNA: TGTGCCAGCAGCTCGGGACGACCTAGCACAGATACGCAGTATTTT.

V is TRBV30 and J is TRBJ1-6, with 7 bases aligning to TRBD1. V lost 5 bases, J lost 10 bases, and 8 bases stayed unmatched. Germline V gene sequence: CDR1 GTSNPN, CDR2 SVGIG (reference sequence). This CDR3 has 13 residues. CDR3 region: CAWGGQQSSPLHF. CDR3 sequence (DNA): TGTGCCTGGGGGGGACAGCAAAGCTCACCCCTCCACTTT.

V and J are TRBV7-2 and TRBJ2-7; D unclear. Trimming cost V 6 bases and J 4 bases, with 13 bases left between them. This CDR3 has 13 residues. The germline CDR1 and CDR2 sequences are SGHTA and FQGNSA. The CDR3: CASRLARAYEQYF. CDR3 nucleotides: TGTGCCAGCAGACTTGCTCGTGCGTACGAGCAGTACTTC.

V usage is TRBV7-9 and J usage is TRBJ2-5; 10 nucleotides align to TRBD2. Germline V CDR1 and CDR2: SEHNR, FQNEAQ (reference sequence). Trimming at V came to 7 bases and at J to 11 bases, leaving 19 bases not matched to a gene. The CDR3 runs 16 residues. CDR3 sequence: CASTPLGTSEQQEQYF. The CDR3 DNA follows: TGTGCCAGCACTCCCCTTGGGACTAGCGAACAGCAAGAACAGTACTTC.